This T cell receptor beta chain appears in the sequencing data of a study of response to subunit inactivated influenza vaccine. The CDR3 is 13 amino acids. After removal of 2 bases from V and 10 bases from J, the junction contained 8 bases not matched to a gene. The germline gives CDR1 MGHRA, CDR2 YSYEKL. This clonotype was counted a few times. Its antigen is still unknown. TCRdb itself ran the RT-PCR reads through MiXCR, one entry per CDR3 protein. This sample has 560,000 or so distinct CDR3 sequences, with 7.6% found just once. Study-level findings and limits: There was a suggestion from the authors that each seasonal influenza vaccination recruits few new T cells.

This rearrangement joins TRBV4-1 to TRBJ2-7; 7 bases match TRBD1. The clonotype was recovered from a man between 50 and 69 years old who received an inactivated influenza vaccine. Material: PBMCs from blood, obtained approximately 25 months after vaccination. The CDR3 reads CASSQPGQPYQYF. For the CDR3, the DNA is TGCGCCAGCAGCCAACCGGGACAGCCATACCAGTACTTC.